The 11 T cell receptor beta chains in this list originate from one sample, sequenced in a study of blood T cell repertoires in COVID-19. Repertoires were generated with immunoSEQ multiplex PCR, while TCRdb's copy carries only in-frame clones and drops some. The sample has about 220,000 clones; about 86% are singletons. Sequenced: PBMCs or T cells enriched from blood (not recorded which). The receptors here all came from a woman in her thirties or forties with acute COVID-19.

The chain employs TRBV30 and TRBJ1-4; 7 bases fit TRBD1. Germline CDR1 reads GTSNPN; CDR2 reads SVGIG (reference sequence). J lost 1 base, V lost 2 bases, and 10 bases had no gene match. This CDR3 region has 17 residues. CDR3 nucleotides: TGTGCCTGGAGTTTGACAGGGAGAGGAGTAACTAATGAAAAACTGTTTTTT. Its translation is CAWSLTGRGVTNEKLFF.

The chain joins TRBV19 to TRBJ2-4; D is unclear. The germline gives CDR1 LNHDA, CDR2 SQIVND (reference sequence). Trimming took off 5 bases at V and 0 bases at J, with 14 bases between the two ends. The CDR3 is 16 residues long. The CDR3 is CASSALDTLAKNIQYF. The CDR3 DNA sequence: TGTGCCAGTAGTGCTCTCGACACATTAGCCAAAAACATTCAGTACTTC.

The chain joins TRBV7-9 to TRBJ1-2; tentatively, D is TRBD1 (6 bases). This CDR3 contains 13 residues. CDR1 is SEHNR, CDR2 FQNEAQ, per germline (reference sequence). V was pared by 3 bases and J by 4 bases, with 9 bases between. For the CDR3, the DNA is TGTGCCAGCAGCTTGGGGGCGAGCTATGGCTACACCTTC. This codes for CASSLGASYGYTF.

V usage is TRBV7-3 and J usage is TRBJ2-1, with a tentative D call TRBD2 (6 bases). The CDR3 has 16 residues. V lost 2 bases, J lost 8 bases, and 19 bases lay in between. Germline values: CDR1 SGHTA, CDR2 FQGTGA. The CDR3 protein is CASSLQARAGRHEQFF. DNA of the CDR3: TGTGCCAGCAGCTTACAAGCCAGGGCTGGGAGGCATGAGCAGTTCTTC.

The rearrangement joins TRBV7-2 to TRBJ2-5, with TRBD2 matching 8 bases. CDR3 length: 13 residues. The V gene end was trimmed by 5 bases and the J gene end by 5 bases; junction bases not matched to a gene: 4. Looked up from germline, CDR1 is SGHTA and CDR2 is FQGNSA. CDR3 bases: TGTGCCAGCAGCGAGACTAGCGCGGAGACCCAGTACTTC. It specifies CASSETSAETQYF.

CDR3 protein: CANYALSGANVLTF. The CDR3 nucleotides are TGCGCCAACTACGCCCTCTCTGGGGCCAACGTCCTGACTTTC. The chain joins TRBV10-1 to TRBJ2-6; D call uncertain. Germline values: CDR1 WNHNN, CDR2 SYGVQD (reference sequence). Trimming took off 10 bases at V and 0 bases at J, with 10 bases between the two ends. The CDR3 has 14 amino acids.

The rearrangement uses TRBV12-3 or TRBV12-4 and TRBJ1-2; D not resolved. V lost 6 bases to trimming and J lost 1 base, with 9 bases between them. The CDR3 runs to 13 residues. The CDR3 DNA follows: TGTGCCAGCAGCCGTACAGTTAACTATGGCTACACCTTC. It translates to CASSRTVNYGYTF.

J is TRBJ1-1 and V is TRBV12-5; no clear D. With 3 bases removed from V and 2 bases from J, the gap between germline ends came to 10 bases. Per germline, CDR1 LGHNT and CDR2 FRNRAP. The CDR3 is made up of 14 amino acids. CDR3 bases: TGTGCTAGTGGTTTCGGGCTAGCTAACACTGAAGCTTTCTTT. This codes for CASGFGLANTEAFF.

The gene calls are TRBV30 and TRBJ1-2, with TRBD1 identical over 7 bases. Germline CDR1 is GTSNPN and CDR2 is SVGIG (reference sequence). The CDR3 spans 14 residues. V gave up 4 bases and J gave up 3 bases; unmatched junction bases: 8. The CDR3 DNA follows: TGTGCCTGGACCCCGACAGGGAAGTACTATGGCTACACCTTC. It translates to CAWTPTGKYYGYTF.

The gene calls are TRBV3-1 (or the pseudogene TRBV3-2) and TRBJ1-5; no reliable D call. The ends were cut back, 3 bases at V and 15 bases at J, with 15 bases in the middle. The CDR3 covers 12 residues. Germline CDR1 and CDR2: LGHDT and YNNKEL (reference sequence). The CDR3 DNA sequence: TGTGCCAGCAGCCACGGAACGGAGGAAATGCATTTT. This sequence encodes CASSHGTEEMHF.

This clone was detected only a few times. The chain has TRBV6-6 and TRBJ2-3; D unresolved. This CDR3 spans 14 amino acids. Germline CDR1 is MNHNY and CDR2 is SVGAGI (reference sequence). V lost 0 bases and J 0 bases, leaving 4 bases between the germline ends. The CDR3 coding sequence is TGTGCCAGCAGTTACTCGAGAAGCACAGATACGCAGTATTTT. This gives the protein CASSYSRSTDTQYF.